What follows are 18 T cell receptor beta chains derived from one specimen sequenced in a study of blood T cells in healthy people across ages. The use of a sample-barcoded 5' primer and a J-beta primer mix characterized a second PCR of 7 to 11 cycles. TCRdb recomputed calls from the 5' RACE reads with MiXCR, one row per CDR3 protein. Counted here are about 970,000 distinct CDR3 sequences, roughly 51% occurring once; the ten biggest clones make up roughly a fifth. Sequencing used blood. The receptors originated from a woman aged 55-69 years in good health.

V gene TRBV20-1 combines with J gene TRBJ2-7; 9 positions agree with TRBD1. The DNA matches TRBJ2-5 better at its end, which makes the J call doubtful. The CDR3 is made up of 13 amino acids. Germline lookup yields CDR1 DFQATT and CDR2 SNEGSKA (reference sequence). The CDR3 sequence is CSAPGQGLRTQYF. CDR3 sequence (DNA): TGCAGTGCTCCGGGACAGGGTTTGCGGACCCAGTACTTC.

This clonotype was detected a few times. The chain employs TRBV29-1 and TRBJ2-5; 7 bases map to TRBD1. With the DNA end fitting TRBJ2-7 better, the J assignment may be wrong. This CDR3 region has 12 residues. In germline, CDR1 is SQVTM, CDR2 ANQGSEA. In DNA form, the CDR3 reads TGCAGCGTTTCTCGGGGACAGTACGAGCAGTACTTC. This sequence encodes CSVSRGQYEQYF.

This chain's CDR3 is CASRLFFNTEAFF. For the CDR3, the DNA is TGCGCCAGCCGACTGTTCTTCAACACTGAAGCTTTCTTT. The rearrangement uses TRBV10-2 and TRBJ1-1; D not certain. With 8 bases removed from V and 2 bases from J, the gap between germline ends came to 12 bases. Germline V lookup: CDR1 WSHSY, CDR2 SAAADI. The CDR3 covers 13 residues.

The chain links TRBV7-2 to TRBJ2-1; D may be TRBD1 or TRBD2 (5 bases each). The germline V gene has CDR1 SGHTA and CDR2 FQGNSA. CDR3 length: 16 residues. V dropped 5 bases and J dropped 4 bases, with 18 bases sitting between them. In DNA form, the CDR3 reads TGTGCCAGCAGCCTACTCAACTGGGACGGTTACAATGAGCAGTTCTTC. Protein product: CASSLLNWDGYNEQFF.

The chain combines TRBV7-2 with TRBJ2-7; 9 bases are shared with TRBD1. The J call is uncertain, as TRBJ2-4 better fits the DNA end. Germline V gene data show CDR1 as SGHTA and CDR2 as FQGNSA. The CDR3 consists of 14 residues. CDR3 protein: CASSLEGTGNIQYF. CDR3 in DNA: TGTGCCAGCAGCTTAGAGGGGACAGGGAACATTCAGTACTTC.

This clonotype was seen only once. V gene TRBV7-9 combines with J gene TRBJ2-3; D possibly matches TRBD1 or TRBD2 (5 bases each). Germline V gene data show CDR1 as SEHNR and CDR2 as FQNEAQ (reference sequence). Trimming took 0 bases from V and 0 from J, leaving 13 bases between them. This CDR3 region has 17 residues. This CDR3 reads CASSLASEGPSTDTQYF. The CDR3 DNA is TGTGCCAGCAGCTTAGCGAGTGAGGGACCGAGCACAGATACGCAGTATTTT.

This chain joins TRBV28 and TRBJ2-5, with D perhaps being TRBD1 or TRBD2 (5 bases each). The V end was cut by 10 bases, the J end by 11 bases, with 26 bases between. Germline CDR1 is MDHEN and CDR2 is SYDVKM. This CDR3 spans 14 amino acids. CDR3 protein: CATSGRRDSYGQYF. The CDR3 DNA sequence: TGTGCCACTTCGGGGCGGAGAGACTCCTACGGGCAGTACTTC.

The rearrangement joins TRBV20-1 to TRBJ2-7; TRBD2 aligns across 10 bases. Germline CDR1 DFQATT, CDR2 SNEGSKA (reference sequence). V gave up 7 bases and J gave up 4 bases; unmatched junction bases: 10. The CDR3 length is 14 residues. The CDR3 region has the DNA TGCAGTGTCACGATGTGGACTAGCGGTTACGAGCAGTACTTC. It encodes CSVTMWTSGYEQYF.

Notes on this clonotype: The junction departs from the called germline gene at one end, perhaps through a read error. The chain employs TRBV6-1 and TRBJ2-5; no reliable D call. Per the germline V gene, CDR1 is MNHNS and CDR2 is SASEGT. This CDR3 contains 15 residues. The CDR3 DNA follows: TGTGTCAGCAGTGAAGTGGGGATACCGCCTGAGACCCAGTACTTC. It specifies CVSSEVGIPPETQYF.

At least ten counts were recorded for this clonotype. The chain employs TRBV28 and TRBJ2-6; D ambiguous. Germline CDR1 reads MDHEN; CDR2 reads SYDVKM. CDR3 length: 13 amino acids. The V end lost 6 bases, the J end lost 0 bases, and 3 bases lay between the germline ends. The CDR3 protein is CASRYSGANVLTF. The CDR3 nucleotides read TGTGCCAGCAGGTACTCTGGGGCCAACGTCCTGACTTTC.

This clonotype turned up a few times. This chain joins TRBV7-2 and TRBJ1-2; 8 positions match TRBD1. With V trimmed by 5 bases and J by 4 bases, 9 bases remained unmatched. The CDR3 loop spans 15 amino acids. Germline assignment: CDR1 SGHTA and CDR2 FQGNSA. The CDR3 sequence is CASSPTPGTGYGYTF. DNA of the CDR3: TGTGCCAGCAGCCCTACCCCCGGGACAGGCTATGGCTACACCTTC.

The chain uses TRBV28 and TRBJ2-5; D tentatively reads TRBD1 or TRBD2 (5 bases each). The V end lost 4 bases, the J end lost 1 base, and 13 bases lay between the germline ends. Germline CDR1 reads MDHEN; CDR2 reads SYDVKM. The CDR3 extends over 15 amino acids. The CDR3 region is CASSSPGRSQETQYF. CDR3 nucleotide sequence: TGTGCCAGCAGTTCACCGGGACGCAGCCAAGAGACCCAGTACTTC.

The chain carries TRBV27 and TRBJ1-5; 7 bases align to TRBD1. Losses at the gene ends were 6 bases for V and 2 bases for J; bases not matched to a gene: 13. Germline assignment: CDR1 MNHEY and CDR2 SMNVEV (reference sequence). The CDR3 consists of 17 residues. CDR3: CASSRGGIGQGNQPQHF. The CDR3 DNA is TGTGCCAGCAGCCGAGGGGGGATAGGACAGGGCAATCAGCCCCAGCATTTT.

This clonotype turned up a few times. This chain joins TRBV6-5 and TRBJ2-5; 7 bases match TRBD1. The J call is in doubt because the DNA end fits TRBJ2-7 better. The CDR3 is 13 amino acids. Germline loops: CDR1 MNHEY, CDR2 SVGAGI. The CDR3 here is CASSYEGASEQYF. The CDR3 DNA is TGTGCCAGCAGTTACGAGGGGGCGAGCGAGCAGTACTTC.

The chain recombines TRBV6-2 or TRBV6-3 with TRBJ1-2, with D perhaps TRBD1 (6 bases). Germline CDR1 and CDR2: MNHEY and SVGEGT. This CDR3 has 15 residues. V was cut by 6 bases and J by 8 bases, with 22 bases left in between. This CDR3 is CASSPAGKGGRGYTF. For the CDR3, the DNA is TGTGCCAGCAGCCCTGCCGGTAAAGGGGGTCGAGGCTACACCTTC.

J is TRBJ1-2 and V is TRBV3-1; D is undetermined. Trimming stripped 0 bases from V and 10 bases from J, with 12 bases between. This CDR3 has 13 residues. Germline V gives CDR1 LGHDT, CDR2 YNNKEL (reference sequence). CDR3: CASSQELRSIYTF. The CDR3 DNA sequence: TGTGCCAGCAGCCAAGAGCTCCGAAGTATCTACACCTTC. The whole variable domain, remainder taken from reference TRBV3-1 and TRBJ1-2, is DTAVSQTPKYLVTQMGNDKSIKCEQNLGHDTMYWYKQDSKKFLKIMFSYNNKELIINETVPNRFSPKSPDKAHLNLHINSLELGDSAVYFCASSQELRSIYTFGSGTRLTVV.

V usage is TRBV12-3 or TRBV12-4 and J usage is TRBJ2-1, with D perhaps matching TRBD2 (6 bases). The ends were cut back, 5 bases at V and 7 bases at J, with 21 bases in the middle. The CDR3 sequence is 16 residues long. CDR3: CASSGAGARGRNEQFF. The CDR3 bases are TGTGCCAGCAGTGGAGCCGGGGCACGGGGGAGGAATGAGCAGTTCTTC.

Only a few counts were recorded for this clonotype. V usage is TRBV15 and J usage is TRBJ2-4; D ambiguous. Germline-derived CDR1 and CDR2 are LNHNV and YYDKDF (reference sequence). This CDR3 has 14 amino acids. Deletions cut 5 bases from V and 0 bases from J, with 8 bases between. CDR3 loop: CATSWTGAKNIQYF. CDR3 DNA sequence: TGTGCCACCAGCTGGACGGGAGCCAAAAACATTCAGTACTTC.